This entry features one T cell receptor (beta chain) sequence. Deletions cut 4 bases from V and 5 bases from J, with 15 bases between. This CDR3 comprises 14 residues. The germline V gene encodes CDR1 SGHKS and CDR2 YYEKEE (reference sequence). Sequenced by immunoSEQ multiplex PCR; TCRdb stores in-frame clones only, minus some. The repertoire holds roughly 51,000 clones, with 70% to 90% as singletons. Noted time point: baseline, week 1 (first vaccination visit). Treatment reported: pre-vaccination baseline after standard-of-care therapy. This record belongs to a study of a mutant IDH1 vaccine in newly diagnosed glioma. Study-level background: Before enrollment, the patients had been treated with radiotherapy alone, temozolomide alone, or both together. Most of them had received both.

The specimen was PBMCs, collected from a glioma patient treated with radiotherapy, temozolomide or both. The clonotype originates from a man aged 35-49 years with glioma. J is TRBJ1-2 and V is TRBV5-5; tentatively, D is TRBD1 (6 bases). CDR3 DNA: TGTGCCAGCAGCACCCAGGGGACGGCGTATGGCTACACCTTC. It specifies CASSTQGTAYGYTF.